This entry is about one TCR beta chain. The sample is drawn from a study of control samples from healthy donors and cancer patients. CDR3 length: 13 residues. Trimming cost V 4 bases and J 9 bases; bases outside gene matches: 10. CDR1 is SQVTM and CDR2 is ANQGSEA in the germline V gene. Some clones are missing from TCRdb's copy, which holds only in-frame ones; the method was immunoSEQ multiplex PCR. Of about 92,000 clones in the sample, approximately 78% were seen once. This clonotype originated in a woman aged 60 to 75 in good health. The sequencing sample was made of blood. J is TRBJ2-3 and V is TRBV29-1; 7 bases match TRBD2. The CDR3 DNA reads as TGCAGCGTTGGGGGAGGGCCCCAAAACACGCAGTATTTT. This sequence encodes CSVGGGPQNTQYF.